The next 23 T cell receptor beta chains were all read from a single sample in a study of blood T cell repertoires in COVID-19. The assay was immunoSEQ multiplex PCR, and TCRdb's table has in-frame clones only and misses some. Counted here are 300,000 to 350,000 clones, roughly nine tenths occurring once; the ten biggest clones make up approximately 2.2%. Sequences were obtained from peripheral blood. These receptors all come from a man aged 18 to 29 with active or convalescent COVID-19.

This clone was counted a single time. In the same sample, other DNA sequences code for this CDR3. The chain carries TRBV28 and TRBJ2-7, with 8 bases aligning to TRBD1. The V gene's germline CDR1 is MDHEN and CDR2 SYDVKM. J was trimmed by 2 bases and V by 8 bases; bases with no gene match: 2. This CDR3 spans 12 amino acids. The CDR3 nucleotides are TGTGCCAGCCGGACAGGGACCTACGAGCAGTACTTC. Protein sequence: CASRTGTYEQYF.

This clone has just one count. The chain is built from TRBV13 and TRBJ1-6; weak D call: TRBD1 (5 bases). V was shortened by 4 bases and J by 9 bases, with 22 bases between the two germline ends. Germline V gene lookup returns CDR1 PRHDT and CDR2 FYEKMQ (reference sequence). This CDR3 region has 17 residues. CDR3 sequence (DNA): TGTGCCAGCAGCTCACAGGCTTTGAACGGTGAAATTTCACCCCTCCACTTT. Translation gives CASSSQALNGEISPLHF.

The V gene is TRBV7-6, the J gene TRBJ1-3, with a weak D call TRBD1 (6 bases). Germline CDR1 is SGHVS and CDR2 is FNYEAQ. The CDR3 contains 16 residues. Between the trimmed V and J ends, which lost 5 bases and 0 bases, there was a span of 14 bases. DNA for the CDR3: TGTGCCAGCAGCGAAGGACAGCCTTACTCTGGAAACACCATATATTTT. It is translated as CASSEGQPYSGNTIYF.

This chain joins TRBV2 and TRBJ2-7, with 10 positions matching TRBD2. The length of the CDR3 is 15 residues. Germline V gene lookup returns CDR1 SNHLY and CDR2 FYNNEI. V lost 4 bases and J lost 6; bases outside the gene matches: 9. CDR3 nucleotides: TGTGCCAGCAGTGCCGGACTAGCGGTTCGGGTCGAGCAGTACTTC. It is translated as CASSAGLAVRVEQYF.

The rearrangement links TRBV10-3 to TRBJ2-2; TRBD2 aligns across 7 bases. Germline V lookup: CDR1 ENHRY, CDR2 SYGVKD. This CDR3 spans 13 amino acids. The V gene end was trimmed by 6 bases and the J gene end by 8 bases; junction bases not matched to a gene: 6. The CDR3 is CAIRLADRGELFF. Here the CDR3 DNA reads TGTGCCATCAGGCTAGCGGATAGGGGGGAGCTGTTTTTT.

Only one count was recorded for this clone. The chain recombines TRBV5-1 with TRBJ2-2; D may be TRBD2 (6 bases). The CDR3 contains 14 residues. Germline CDR1 SGHRS, CDR2 YFSETQ. V shed 4 bases and J shed 1 base, with 8 bases lying between them. CDR3 sequence: CASSAGLNTGELFF. The DNA of the CDR3 is TGCGCCAGCAGCGCGGGACTGAACACCGGGGAGCTGTTTTTT.

The gene calls are TRBV5-6 and TRBJ1-2; D ambiguous. The CDR3 contains 14 residues. The ends were cut back, 1 base at V and 4 bases at J, with 11 bases in the middle. Germline V gives CDR1 SGHDT, CDR2 YYEEEE. The CDR3: CASSLNRGAYGYTF. The CDR3 DNA sequence: TGTGCCAGCAGCTTGAACCGCGGAGCCTATGGCTACACCTTC.

The chain is built from TRBV9 and TRBJ2-1, with 10 bases aligning to TRBD2. The CDR3 is made up of 20 amino acids. J gave up 8 bases and V 3 bases, and 23 bases lay outside the gene matches. Germline CDR1 reads SGDLS; CDR2 reads YYNGEE. CDR3 in DNA: TGTGCCAGCAGCGGGGATCTGGTGGGTAGCGGGGGGCGGGTTCGCGATGAGCAGTTCTTC. It is translated as CASSGDLVGSGGRVRDEQFF.

The chain is built from TRBV5-5 and TRBJ1-4, with TRBD1 identical over 9 bases. Looked up from germline, CDR1 is SGHKS and CDR2 is YYEKEE (reference sequence). This CDR3 region has 14 residues. V was pared by 3 bases and J by 8 bases, with 5 bases of the junction left unmatched. CDR3 sequence: CASSWTGASEKLFF. The CDR3 nucleotides read TGTGCCAGCAGCTGGACAGGGGCGTCGGAAAAACTGTTTTTT.

The genes are TRBV4-2 and TRBJ2-7; 11 bases match TRBD2. Trimming removed 1 base from V and 0 bases from J; junction bases left unmatched: 14. Germline-derived CDR1 and CDR2 are LGHNA and YNFKEQ. This CDR3 is 20 amino acids long. The DNA for the CDR3 is TGTGCCAGCAGCCAAGGAATAGTGGGACTAGCGGCTTCAGGCTCCTACGAGCAGTACTTC. This gives the protein CASSQGIVGLAASGSYEQYF.

This clone was counted once. This chain uses TRBV5-5 with TRBJ2-7; D possibly corresponds to TRBD2 (6 bases). V lost 0 bases to trimming and J lost 1 base, with 11 bases between them. Germline CDR1 is SGHKS and CDR2 is YYEKEE (reference sequence). This CDR3 is 15 amino acids long. Here the CDR3 reads CASSLEVGRSYEQYF. In nucleotides, the CDR3 is TGTGCCAGCAGCTTGGAGGTAGGGAGGTCCTACGAGCAGTACTTC.

The chain links TRBV18 to TRBJ1-2; 8 nucleotides align to TRBD1. CDR1 and CDR2 (germline): KGHSH, LQKENI. The junction had 9 bases not matched to a gene; V was cut back by 2 bases and J by 4 bases. CDR3 size: 16 residues. CDR3 sequence reads: CASSPNGQGAGYGYTF. CDR3 in DNA: TGTGCCAGCTCACCAAACGGACAGGGAGCGGGCTATGGCTACACCTTC.

This chain uses TRBV5-1 with TRBJ1-4, with D possibly matching TRBD1 (6 bases). The germline V gene has CDR1 SGHRS and CDR2 YFSETQ. The CDR3 is made up of 15 amino acids. Trimming left V 0 bases short and J 7 bases short, with 13 bases between. CDR3 nucleotide sequence: TGCGCCAGCAGCTTGGCGGGGGGCTATACTGAAAAACTGTTTTTT. Translated, it gives CASSLAGGYTEKLFF.

J is TRBJ2-1 and V is TRBV27; 16 nucleotides align to TRBD2. This CDR3 is 19 amino acids long. In germline, CDR1 is MNHEY, CDR2 SMNVEV (reference sequence). The V and J ends lost 4 bases and 2 bases, in that order; junction bases with no gene match: 8. The DNA for the CDR3 is TGTGCCAGCAGTTACTCCGGGACTAGCGGGGGGGCCCCCTACAATGAGCAGTTCTTC. It codes for CASSYSGTSGGAPYNEQFF.

The rearrangement joins TRBV6-6 to TRBJ2-2; 8 nucleotides align to TRBD2. The CDR3 runs to 16 residues. Trimming took 2 bases from V and 5 from J; bases not matched to a gene: 7. Germline assignment: CDR1 MNHNY and CDR2 SVGAGI (reference sequence). CDR3 bases: TGTGCCAGCAGTTACCGGACTAGCAGGATTACCGGGGAGCTGTTTTTT. Protein product: CASSYRTSRITGELFF.

This chain joins TRBV9 and TRBJ2-7, with 8 positions matching TRBD2. Germline lookup yields CDR1 SGDLS and CDR2 YYNGEE. V lost 4 bases and J lost 1; bases outside the gene matches: 7. CDR3 length: 15 amino acids. CDR3 sequence reads: CASSLGGAGSYEQYF. CDR3 DNA: TGTGCCAGCAGCCTCGGGGGGGCCGGGTCCTACGAGCAGTACTTC.

The J gene is TRBJ2-7, the V gene TRBV27; TRBD1 agrees at 8 bases. Trimming took 6 bases from V and 3 from J; bases not matched to a gene: 10. Germline CDR1 and CDR2: MNHEY and SMNVEV (reference sequence). The CDR3 extends over 15 amino acids. The CDR3: CASSLGAGGHYEQYF. Here the CDR3 DNA reads TGTGCCAGCAGCCTAGGGGCAGGGGGCCACTACGAGCAGTACTTC.

The chain carries TRBV6-4 and TRBJ2-3; TRBD1 aligns across 8 bases. This CDR3 region has 14 residues. J was trimmed by 4 bases and V by 2 bases; bases with no gene match: 2. Germline V gives CDR1 MRHNA, CDR2 SNTAGT. The DNA of the CDR3 is TGTGCCAGCAGTGACGGGACAGGATCAGATACGCAGTATTTT. Amino acids: CASSDGTGSDTQYF.

The V and J genes are TRBV5-1 and TRBJ1-6; unclear D gene. The CDR3 sequence is 14 residues long. Per germline, CDR1 SGHRS and CDR2 YFSETQ. V was trimmed by 4 bases and J by 10 bases, leaving 15 bases between them. The CDR3 bases are TGCGCCAGCAGCGTGGACTCTGCCCGCTCACCCCTCCACTTT. This gives the protein CASSVDSARSPLHF.

V and J are TRBV5-5 and TRBJ2-3, with a weak D call TRBD2 (6 bases). The V end lost 5 bases, the J end lost 2 bases, and 15 bases lay between the germline ends. Germline assignment: CDR1 SGHKS and CDR2 YYEKEE (reference sequence). CDR3 size: 15 residues. CDR3 coding DNA: TGTGCCAGCAGGCAACCCGGGACTGACACAGATACGCAGTATTTT. It codes for CASRQPGTDTDTQYF.

V usage is TRBV21-1 and J usage is TRBJ1-5; the D call in the table, TRBD1, was not verified against the DNA. TRBV21-1 is a pseudogene segment. The CDR3 contains 19 residues. The CDR3 here is CASSSRDRGPPHQNQPQHF. DNA for the CDR3: TGTGCCAGCAGCTCCCGGGACAGGGGACCCCCTCATCAGAATCAGCCCCAGCATTTT.

The chain couples TRBV10-2 to TRBJ1-2; 8 nucleotides line up with TRBD1. Germline V gene lookup returns CDR1 WSHSY and CDR2 SAAADI. Trimming cost V 4 bases and J 0 bases; bases outside gene matches: 7. CDR3 length equals 16 residues. The CDR3 DNA sequence: TGCGCCAGCAGTGGAAACTTGGACAGGGCTAACTATGGCTACACCTTC. Translating it yields CASSGNLDRANYGYTF.

The chain employs TRBV19 and TRBJ2-1, with TRBD2 matching over 7 bases. CDR3 length: 13 residues. V lost 0 bases and J lost 10; bases outside the gene matches: 3. The germline V gene encodes CDR1 LNHDA and CDR2 SQIVND (reference sequence). CDR3 nucleotide sequence: TGTGCCAGTAGTATAGATTGGGGAGGGGAGCAGTTCTTC. It specifies CASSIDWGGEQFF.